The clone carrying this T cell receptor beta chain was found once. Its antigen is still unknown. This specimen comes from a study of cytomegalovirus exposure and HLA in healthy donors. Study background: Among the 350 to 500 donors who were genotyped, approximately 83% fell in the genetic ancestry cluster that is associated with self-reported Caucasian donors. Study-wide points: Reports state that TCR beta sequences accurately predicted most subjects' HLA-A and HLA-B alleles.

CDR3 size: 15 residues. V shed 5 bases, J shed 2 bases, and the junction held 4 bases outside the gene matches. The V gene's germline CDR1 is MNHEY and CDR2 SMNVEV (reference sequence). Donors likely had unrecorded immune exposures despite being nominally healthy when sampled. Primers included in the PCR were 60 Vbeta and 13 Jbeta primers. TCRdb's copy holds only in-frame clones and misses some; the assay was immunoSEQ multiplex PCR. Among under 150,000 clones, about 80% were seen once, and the ten largest hold under 3.5%. The specimen was PBMCs. This TCR was recovered from a male donor in good health and CMV-seronegative. The rearrangement links TRBV27 to TRBJ2-7, with 12 bases aligning to TRBD2. CDR3 region: CASSPRTSGTYEQYF. CDR3 DNA sequence: TGTGCCAGCAGTCCTCGGACTAGCGGGACCTACGAGCAGTACTTC.